The entry below gives a single T cell receptor beta chain sequence along with its context. This sample was included in a study of blood T cell repertoires in COVID-19. Study background: There were acute and convalescent COVID-19 samples, and they came from the United States, Italy and Spain. The cDNA or gDNA used as material had been derived from T cells, B-cell-depleted T cells, or PBMCs.

Germline V gene data show CDR1 as MDHEN and CDR2 as SYDVKM. With 1 base clipped from V and 5 bases from J, the junction kept 6 bases outside the gene matches. This CDR3 has 15 amino acids. In the original workflow: For nucleated cells, counts were estimated from reference gene primer amplification. Sequenced by immunoSEQ multiplex PCR; TCRdb stores in-frame clones only, minus some. That table is the source of V, J and clone size, and D and trimming were worked out from the DNA. The table includes roughly 290,000 clones, 85% detected once. This sequence was found in a woman aged 45-59 years with active or convalescent COVID-19. The chain links TRBV28 to TRBJ2-7; TRBD1 matches at 9 bases. Sequencing was done on a sample of peripheral blood. Here the CDR3 reads CASSLYSGTGHEQYF. Here the CDR3 DNA reads TGTGCCAGCAGTTTATACTCCGGGACAGGGCACGAGCAGTACTTC.